This T cell receptor beta chain was sequenced in a study of T cells after yellow fever vaccination. Turning to the study itself: Preparation of fractions with low cell numbers was performed using SMART-Seq v4 Ultra Low Input. Study results and limitations: Clones that expanded after primary vaccination mostly reappeared after the booster (96% CD4, about 89% CD8). Of the clonotypes, a small share occurred in both CD4 and CD8 compartments.

Germline V lookup: CDR1 SGHNT, CDR2 YYREEE (reference sequence). V lost 4 bases and J 5 bases, leaving 15 bases between the germline ends. The CDR3 has 14 amino acids. TCR cDNA was made by 5'RACE template switching, adding a universal primer site and UMIs. TCRdb re-derived calls from the 5' RACE reads in MiXCR, one entry per CDR3 protein. The repertoire includes 620,000 or so distinct CDR3 sequences, roughly an eighth of them detected once, and about 15% sits in the top ten. Comment on this clonotype: Its cognate antigen is unknown.

V and J are TRBV5-4 and TRBJ2-5, with D perhaps matching TRBD1 (5 bases). This TCR came from a young man who received the YFV17D yellow fever vaccine. Sequencing was performed on PBMCs, taken on the day of the yellow fever booster vaccination. The CDR3 loop reads CASSDLGAGETQYF. CDR3 in DNA: TGTGCCAGCAGCGACCTCGGAGCAGGGGAGACCCAGTACTTC.